These 27 T cell receptor beta chains share one sample of origin, sequenced in a study of breast tumors, draining lymph nodes, adjacent tissues. Breast cancer patients provided tissue from their axillary draining lymph nodes. One entry per CDR3 protein, called by TCRdb with MiXCR from the multiplex PCR reads. The table includes some 250,000 distinct CDR3 sequences, less than 40% detected once. Sequencing was carried out using axillary lymph node tissue. The source is a female donor with breast cancer. Some clones in this sample may be carry-over from other donors' samples.

This clonotype has ten or more counts. The genes are TRBV5-6 and TRBJ1-2; D might be TRBD1 (5 bases). The V gene lost 2 bases and the J gene lost 4 bases, with 18 bases spanning the gap. Looked up from germline, CDR1 is SGHDT and CDR2 is YYEEEE. The CDR3 is 16 amino acids. The CDR3: CASSFPQAGHSYGYTF. The CDR3 nucleotides read TGTGCCAGCAGCTTTCCCCAAGCAGGGCATAGCTATGGCTACACCTTC. Full variable domain (rest looked up from reference TRBV5-6 and TRBJ1-2): DAGVTQSPTHLIKTRGQQVTLRCSPKSGHDTVSWYQQALGQGPQFIFQYYEEEERQRGNFPDRFSGHQFPNYSSELNVNALLLGDSALYLCASSFPQAGHSYGYTFGSGTRLTVV.

At least ten counts were recorded for this clonotype. The chain is built from TRBV6-1 and TRBJ2-1; 15 nucleotides line up with TRBD2. The CDR3 totals 15 residues. Germline CDR1 and CDR2: MNHNS and SASEGT. The V gene end was trimmed by 6 bases and the J gene end by 5 bases; junction bases not matched to a gene: 2. In DNA form, the CDR3 reads TGTGCCAGCAGAGGACTAGCGGGAGGGAACAATGAGCAGTTCTTC. Translating it yields CASRGLAGGNNEQFF.

This clonotype was counted at least ten times. V and J are TRBV19 and TRBJ1-6, with TRBD1 as a possible D gene (5 bases). Germline lookup yields CDR1 LNHDA and CDR2 SQIVND (reference sequence). The CDR3 runs 13 residues. The V end lost 5 bases, the J end lost 6 bases, and 8 bases lay between the germline ends. The chain's CDR3 is CASSGTPNSPLHF. In DNA form, the CDR3 reads TGTGCCAGTAGTGGGACGCCTAATTCACCCCTCCACTTT. The whole variable domain, filled in from reference TRBV19 and TRBJ1-6, reads DGGITQSPKYLFRKEGQNVTLSCEQNLNHDAMYWYRQDPGQGLRLIYYSQIVNDFQKGDIAEGYSVSREKKESFPLTVTSAQKNPTAFYLCASSGTPNSPLHFGNGTRLTVT.

Comments on this clonotype: Given the absence of the conserved phenylalanine or tryptophan at the CDR3 end, a read error is likely. It is unclear where the CDR3 begins or ends on the DNA, so no DNA is shown, and the CDR3 is as TCRdb lists it. This sequence joins TRBV20-1 and TRBJ1-4. CDR1 DFQATT and CDR2 SNEGSKA come from the germline V gene (reference sequence). The CDR3 contains 10 residues when both ends are counted. CDR3 region: CSATPGGGFN.

The count of this clonotype is one. The rearrangement links TRBV2 to TRBJ2-2, with 8 bases lining up with TRBD2. Germline V gene lookup returns CDR1 SNHLY and CDR2 FYNNEI. Trimming at V came to 2 bases and at J to 6 bases, leaving 2 bases not matched to a gene. The CDR3 has 14 amino acids. In DNA form, the CDR3 reads TGTGCCAGCAGTGAACGGGAGGGCCCCGGGGAGCTGTTTTTT. It translates to CASSEREGPGELFF.

The rearrangement uses TRBV6-6 and TRBJ2-7; D is uncertain. CDR1 is MNHNY, CDR2 SVGAGI, per germline (reference sequence). The CDR3 runs to 13 residues. V lost 7 bases and J lost 8, with 18 bases in between. CDR3 sequence reads: CASNTGDWDQQYV. The CDR3 DNA reads as TGTGCCAGCAACACTGGTGACTGGGATCAGCAGTACGTC.

This clonotype was counted between two and nine times. Possible read error: a much larger clone is one base away. The V and J genes are TRBV20-1 and TRBJ2-7; D possibly corresponds to TRBD1 (6 bases). Germline CDR1 and CDR2: DFQATT and SNEGSKA (reference sequence). The CDR3 runs 12 residues. CDR3 protein: CSALDSLYEPYF. The CDR3 coding sequence is TGCAGTGCCTTGGACAGCCTCTACGAGCCGTACTTC.

The V and J genes are TRBV20-1 and TRBJ2-1, with TRBD2 identical over 11 bases. The ends lost 0 bases at V and 8 bases at J; junction bases unmatched: 9. Germline CDR1 reads DFQATT; CDR2 reads SNEGSKA (reference sequence). The CDR3 runs 16 residues. The CDR3, as DNA: TGCAGTGCTAGAGATACGGGACTAGCGGCCCTCGATGAGCAGTTCTTC. Translating it yields CSARDTGLAALDEQFF.

The sample holds many counts of this clonotype. V gene TRBV2 combines with J gene TRBJ2-1; D uncertain. The V gene's germline CDR1 is SNHLY and CDR2 FYNNEI. The V end was cut by 6 bases, the J end by 2 bases, with 11 bases between. This CDR3 is built from 14 residues. The CDR3 DNA sequence: TGTGCCAGCAGCGACCTAATGACCTACAATGAGCAGTTCTTC. Amino acids: CASSDLMTYNEQFF.

The sample holds many counts of this clonotype. The gene calls are TRBV19 and TRBJ1-5; D is possibly TRBD1 (5 bases). Germline CDR1 is LNHDA and CDR2 is SQIVND (reference sequence). There are 14 residues in the CDR3. Trimming cost V 6 bases and J 2 bases, with 11 bases left between them. The CDR3 DNA reads TGTGCCAGTAGGGCAGGGCCTGGCAATCAGCCCCAGCATTTT. Protein: CASRAGPGNQPQHF. Supplemented by reference TRBV19 and TRBJ1-5, the full variable domain reads DGGITQSPKYLFRKEGQNVTLSCEQNLNHDAMYWYRQDPGQGLRLIYYSQIVNDFQKGDIAEGYSVSREKKESFPLTVTSAQKNPTAFYLCASRAGPGNQPQHFGDGTRLSIL.

This clonotype was observed many times. The CDR3 protein is CSARDGRDLGQTQYF. The DNA of the CDR3 is TGCAGTGCTAGAGACGGACGTGATCTCGGCCAGACCCAGTACTTC. The V gene is TRBV20-1, the J gene TRBJ2-5; D remains ambiguous. This CDR3 has 15 amino acids. Germline lookup yields CDR1 DFQATT and CDR2 SNEGSKA (reference sequence). V shed 0 bases and J shed 6 bases, with 17 bases lying between them.

This clonotype was counted only a few times. This may arise from a read error, as a much more abundant clone is one base away. The genes are TRBV9 and TRBJ1-6; weak D call: TRBD1 (5 bases). CDR1 SGDLS and CDR2 YYNGEE come from the germline V gene. The CDR3 runs to 15 residues. The CDR3, as DNA: TGTGCCAGCAGCGTGATTGGGACCGATAATTCACCCCCCCACTTT. Amino acid sequence: CASSVIGTDNSPPHF.

V is TRBV28 and J is TRBJ1-4, with no clear D. The CDR3 is made up of 13 amino acids. Germline loops: CDR1 MDHEN, CDR2 SYDVKM. Between the trimmed V and J ends, which lost 6 bases and 8 bases, there was a span of 13 bases. CDR3 in amino acids: CASRGRAVEKLFF. The DNA for the CDR3 is TGTGCCAGCAGGGGGAGGGCGGTGGAAAAACTGTTTTTT. Based on the CDR3 plus reference TRBV28 and TRBJ1-4, the full variable domain is DVKVTQSSRYLVKRTGEKVFLECVQDMDHENMFWYRQDPGLGLRLIYFSYDVKMKEKGDIPEGYSVSREKKERFSLILESASTNQTSMYLCASRGRAVEKLFFGSGTQLSVL.

Concerning this clonotype: Since a much larger clone is just one base distant, this may be a read error. This chain uses TRBV12-3 or TRBV12-4 with TRBJ2-2; TRBD1 is a possible D gene (7 bases). The CDR3 runs to 16 residues. The CDR3 DNA reads TGTGCCAACAGTTTCAGGGGGGCCCGAGTCACCGGGGAGCTGTTTTTT. The encoded protein is CANSFRGARVTGELFF.

The chain has TRBV12-3 or TRBV12-4 and TRBJ1-4, with TRBD1 matching over 7 bases. V lost 1 base, J lost 12 bases, and 5 bases stayed unmatched. The CDR3 is 13 amino acids. The CDR3 nucleotides are TGTGCCAGCAGTTTAGGACAGGGTCGAGAACTGTTTTTT. Translation: CASSLGQGRELFF.

This clonotype appeared many times. V gene TRBV4-1 combines with J gene TRBJ2-5; no clear D. This CDR3 region has 14 residues. The germline V and J ends were trimmed by 2 bases and 2 bases, with 9 bases remaining between them. Germline CDR1 reads MGHRA; CDR2 reads YSYEKL. The CDR3 bases are TGCGCCAGCAGCCAATTTACCAAGCAAGAGACCCAGTACTTC. This translates into CASSQFTKQETQYF.

This chain uses TRBV5-1 with TRBJ2-6, with D unclear. There are 15 residues in the CDR3. Looked up from germline, CDR1 is SGHRS and CDR2 is YFSETQ. V gave up 1 base and J gave up 0 bases, with 5 bases separating them. As DNA, the CDR3 is TGCGCCAGCAGCTTGATTACCTCTGGGGCCAACGTCCTGACTTTC. This sequence encodes CASSLITSGANVLTF.

The rearrangement uses TRBV7-9 and TRBJ1-3; D perhaps matches TRBD1 (6 bases). V was trimmed by 4 bases and J by 0 bases, leaving 10 bases between them. Germline CDR1 is SEHNR and CDR2 is FQNEAQ (reference sequence). The CDR3 runs 15 residues. CDR3 region: CASSSGATSGNTIYF. The CDR3, as DNA: TGTGCCAGCAGCTCAGGGGCCACCTCTGGAAACACCATATATTTT.

Turning to this clonotype: This could be a read error, since a much larger clone is one nucleotide away. The chain links TRBV20-1 to TRBJ1-5, with 9 bases matching TRBD1. Germline assignment: CDR1 DFQATT and CDR2 SNEGSKA (reference sequence). The CDR3 totals 17 residues. The ends lost 3 bases at V and 0 bases at J; junction bases unmatched: 9. The CDR3: CSARGVSGQGSNQPQHF. For the CDR3, the DNA is TGCAGTGCTAGGGGGGTCTCGGGACAGGGTAGCAATCAGCCCCAGCATTTT.

This clonotype was found many times. V and J are TRBV12-3 or TRBV12-4 and TRBJ1-5; D is perhaps TRBD1 (5 bases). The CDR3 runs 14 residues. V dropped 5 bases and J dropped 3 bases, with 11 bases sitting between them. The CDR3 coding sequence is TGTGCCAGCAGTACCCGGACACCCAATCAGCCCCAGCATTTT. It specifies CASSTRTPNQPQHF.

This clonotype occurred a few times. A read error is possible here, since a much larger clone lies one base away. V usage is TRBV2 and J usage is TRBJ2-7; D is tentatively TRBD1 or TRBD2 (5 bases each). This CDR3 contains 11 residues. Germline CDR1 and CDR2: SNHLY and FYNNEI. DNA of the CDR3: TGTGCCAGCGGGGACGTCTACGAGCGGTACTTC. Translated, it gives CASGDVYERYF.

The sample holds many counts of this clonotype. The chain links TRBV20-1 to TRBJ2-7; no clear D. CDR1 and CDR2 from the germline V gene are DFQATT and SNEGSKA (reference sequence). There are 13 residues in the CDR3. V was shortened by 0 bases and J by 0 bases, with 6 bases between the two germline ends. CDR3 sequence (DNA): TGCAGTGCTAGAGATGGCAGCTCCTACGAGCAGTACTTC. Its protein is CSARDGSSYEQYF.

This clonotype was seen once. CDR3 DNA sequence: TGCAGTGCTAAACCCGGGACCGTCTCTGGAAACACCATATATTTT. It is translated as CSAKPGTVSGNTIYF. The chain couples TRBV20-1 to TRBJ1-3; perhaps TRBD1 as D (5 bases). In germline, CDR1 is DFQATT, CDR2 SNEGSKA (reference sequence). Trimming cost V 4 bases and J 0 bases, with 13 bases left between them. CDR3 length equals 15 residues.

This clonotype has a count of ten or more. This rearrangement joins TRBV7-2 to TRBJ2-1; tentative D call: TRBD1 (6 bases). Trimming took off 5 bases at V and 8 bases at J, with 13 bases between the two ends. Germline CDR1 SGHTA, CDR2 FQGNSA. The CDR3 length is 13 residues. The CDR3: CASSLEGGDEQFF. The CDR3 nucleotides are TGTGCCAGCAGCCTCGAAGGGGGAGATGAGCAGTTCTTC.

The sample holds many counts of this clonotype. J is TRBJ2-7 and V is TRBV5-6; D possibly corresponds to TRBD2 (5 bases). The CDR3 runs 14 residues. With 2 bases removed from V and 3 bases from J, the gap between germline ends came to 12 bases. Germline loops: CDR1 SGHDT, CDR2 YYEEEE. Here the CDR3 reads CASSFGQRLYEQYF. The CDR3 region has the DNA TGTGCCAGCAGCTTTGGCCAGCGGCTCTACGAGCAGTACTTC.

This rearrangement joins TRBV28 to TRBJ2-5, with TRBD2 matching 15 bases. The CDR3 runs 19 residues. With V trimmed by 6 bases and J by 5 bases, 16 bases remained unmatched. The germline CDR1 and CDR2 sequences are MDHEN and SYDVKM. CDR3 sequence (DNA): TGTGCCAGCAGCCTGGGACTAGCGGGAGGTGGGATGTCGGGGGAGACCCAGTACTTC. It codes for CASSLGLAGGGMSGETQYF.

The sample holds many counts of this clonotype. The chain joins TRBV5-6 to TRBJ2-5, with TRBD1 identical over 8 bases. Looked up from germline, CDR1 is SGHDT and CDR2 is YYEEEE. With 4 bases clipped from V and 5 bases from J, the junction kept 10 bases outside the gene matches. CDR3 length: 15 amino acids. The CDR3 DNA reads TGTGCCAGCAGCGGATCGACAGGGGAGGCGGAGACCCAGTACTTC. Translating gives CASSGSTGEAETQYF.